The 29 T cell receptor beta chains presented below share a single source sample, sequenced in a study of shared clonotypes between healthy human individuals. Sequencing used immunoSEQ multiplex PCR; TCRdb keeps in-frame clones, though not all of them. The table shows approximately 980,000 clones, with 76% occurring only once. Sequenced material: memory CD4+ T cells sorted from blood. Subset: CD45RA-negative fraction. Source of these receptors: a man younger than 35 in good health.

The chain combines TRBV6-5 with TRBJ2-3; the D gene is possibly TRBD2 (5 bases). Trimming stripped 0 bases from V and 0 bases from J, with 10 bases between. The length of the CDR3 is 16 residues. Germline lookup yields CDR1 MNHEY and CDR2 SVGAGI. CDR3 protein: CASSYSRAQSTDTQYF. DNA of the CDR3: TGTGCCAGCAGTTACTCGCGGGCCCAGAGCACAGATACGCAGTATTTT.

This clone has at least ten counts. The rearrangement links TRBV11-2 to TRBJ1-5; perhaps TRBD1 as D (6 bases). The CDR3 is made up of 13 amino acids. V was clipped by 2 bases and J by 5 bases, with 7 bases between them. Per the germline V gene, CDR1 is SGHAT and CDR2 is FQNNGV. CDR3 DNA sequence: TGTGCCAGCAGCTTAAACAGGGATCAGCCCCAGCATTTT. As protein: CASSLNRDQPQHF.

J is TRBJ2-4 and V is TRBV30; 9 nucleotides match TRBD2. V shed 1 base and J 0 bases; nucleotides not matched to a gene: 1. In germline, CDR1 is GTSNPN, CDR2 SVGIG (reference sequence). The CDR3 contains 15 residues. The chain's CDR3 is CAWSGTSVAKNIQYF. In DNA form, the CDR3 reads TGTGCCTGGAGTGGGACTAGCGTAGCCAAAAACATTCAGTACTTC.

This chain joins TRBV29-1 and TRBJ1-1; maybe TRBD1 (5 bases). Trimming removed 7 bases from V and 2 bases from J, with 11 bases in between. Per germline, CDR1 SQVTM and CDR2 ANQGSEA. The CDR3 length is 12 residues. The CDR3 DNA sequence: TGCAGCGCTGCCGGGGGAAACACTGAAGCTTTCTTT. It is translated as CSAAGGNTEAFF.

As for this clone: Possible read error: a much larger clone is one base away. This sequence joins TRBV6-5 and TRBJ1-3; D gene unclear. The V gene's germline CDR1 is MNHEY and CDR2 SVGAGI. The CDR3 spans 12 residues. Deletions cut 5 bases from V and 1 base from J, with 3 bases between. CDR3 in amino acids: CASSDSGNTIYF. The CDR3 bases are TGTGCCAGCAGTGATTCTGGAAACACCATATATTTT.

The J gene is TRBJ1-1, the V gene TRBV6-1; D is possibly TRBD1 (5 bases). V shed 7 bases and J shed 3 bases, with 15 bases lying between them. This CDR3 is built from 14 residues. Germline V gene data show CDR1 as MNHNS and CDR2 as SASEGT. The CDR3 DNA reads TGTGCCAGCACCGGGCGCGGGGGGGACACTGAAGCTTTCTTT. Translated: CASTGRGGDTEAFF.

This chain links TRBV5-5 with TRBJ2-3; 8 positions agree with TRBD2. CDR3 length: 15 amino acids. Germline trimming cut 4 bases from V and 3 bases from J; bases unmatched to any gene: 7. CDR1 is SGHKS, CDR2 YYEKEE, per germline (reference sequence). Here the CDR3 reads CASSKAGVGTDTQYF. CDR3 DNA sequence: TGTGCCAGCAGCAAAGCGGGAGTAGGGACAGATACGCAGTATTTT.

CDR3 nucleotides: TGTGCCTGGAGTGGGCGACGGACGCATGGAAACACCATATATTTT. It yields the protein CAWSGRRTHGNTIYF. The chain joins TRBV30 to TRBJ1-3; D is ambiguous. Trimming left V 1 base short and J 3 bases short, with 13 bases between. CDR1 and CDR2 (germline): GTSNPN, SVGIG (reference sequence). The CDR3 runs to 15 residues.

The CDR3 loop reads CASSGSGANVLTF. CDR3 bases: TGTGCCAGCAGTGGGTCGGGGGCCAACGTCCTGACTTTC. This chain links TRBV6-9 with TRBJ2-6; D gene unclear. This CDR3 comprises 13 residues. The germline V gene has CDR1 MNHGY and CDR2 SVAAGI. The V and J ends lost 5 bases and 4 bases respectively, with 6 bases between them.

The gene calls are TRBV6-5 and TRBJ2-7; D call uncertain. The CDR3 extends over 11 amino acids. Germline loops: CDR1 MNHEY, CDR2 SVGAGI. Trimming left V 11 bases short and J 4 bases short, with 12 bases between. DNA of the CDR3: TGTGCCTGCGGTCGTTCGTACGAGCAGTACTTC. Protein sequence: CACGRSYEQYF.

The rearrangement joins TRBV29-1 to TRBJ1-2; weak D call: TRBD1 (6 bases). Germline V gene lookup returns CDR1 SQVTM and CDR2 ANQGSEA. Trimming took off 3 bases at V and 7 bases at J, with 9 bases between the two ends. The CDR3 is 11 residues long. The CDR3, as DNA: TGCAGCGTTGAGGGGGCAGGTGGCTACACCTTC. Amino acid sequence: CSVEGAGGYTF.

This chain links TRBV5-1 with TRBJ1-1, with 7 bases identical to TRBD1. The CDR3 extends over 17 amino acids. After removal of 3 bases from V and 0 bases from J, the junction contained 11 bases not matched to a gene. CDR1 SGHRS and CDR2 YFSETQ come from the germline V gene. CDR3 nucleotide sequence: TGCGCCAGCAGCTGGGGGGGACAGACCTTAATGAACACTGAAGCTTTCTTT. This encodes CASSWGGQTLMNTEAFF.

The chain has TRBV9 and TRBJ1-3; no reliable D call. The germline V gene has CDR1 SGDLS and CDR2 YYNGEE. The V gene lost 4 bases and the J gene lost 0 bases, with 17 bases spanning the gap. The CDR3 contains 17 residues. CDR3 loop: CASSSIEGSSSGNTIYF. The CDR3 nucleotides read TGTGCCAGCAGCTCCATAGAGGGCAGTTCCTCTGGAAACACCATATATTTT.

This clone was detected only a few times. The chain employs TRBV9 and TRBJ1-4, with 7 bases aligning to TRBD1. Germline lookup yields CDR1 SGDLS and CDR2 YYNGEE. Trimming cost V 4 bases and J 5 bases; bases outside gene matches: 8. The CDR3 length is 15 residues. CDR3 amino acids: CASSIRDSWNEKLFF. The DNA for the CDR3 is TGTGCCAGCAGCATCCGGGACAGCTGGAATGAAAAACTGTTTTTT.

V and J are TRBV18 and TRBJ1-4, with 10 nucleotides matching TRBD1. Germline assignment: CDR1 KGHSH and CDR2 LQKENI. This CDR3 is 17 amino acids long. Trimming at V came to 3 bases and at J to 7 bases, leaving 11 bases not matched to a gene. The DNA for the CDR3 is TGTGCCAGCTCACCTTCGACAGGGGGCCGCTGGGGTGAAAAACTGTTTTTT. Its protein is CASSPSTGGRWGEKLFF.

This chain joins TRBV2 and TRBJ1-1; tentatively, D is TRBD1 (6 bases). Between the trimmed V and J ends, which lost 11 bases and 0 bases, there was a span of 13 bases. Germline V lookup: CDR1 SNHLY, CDR2 FYNNEI. The CDR3 extends over 13 amino acids. This CDR3 reads CAGRQEVNTEAFF. Here the CDR3 DNA reads TGTGCCGGCCGACAGGAGGTGAACACTGAAGCTTTCTTT.

The chain couples TRBV7-8 to TRBJ1-1; no reliable D call. The CDR3 sequence is 15 residues long. Trimming stripped 3 bases from V and 0 bases from J, with 11 bases between. The germline CDR1 and CDR2 sequences are SGHVS and FQNEAQ. DNA for the CDR3: TGTGCCAGCAGCTTCGCAGGCTACATGAACACTGAAGCTTTCTTT. This gives the protein CASSFAGYMNTEAFF.

This clone was seen only a few times. The chain recombines TRBV15 with TRBJ1-6; D call uncertain. V was pared by 0 bases and J by 9 bases, with 9 bases between. This CDR3 region has 14 residues. Germline CDR1 and CDR2: LNHNV and YYDKDF (reference sequence). The CDR3 sequence: CATSRDPRGSPLHF. CDR3 DNA sequence: TGTGCCACCAGCAGAGACCCTCGGGGTTCACCCCTCCACTTT.

The chain links TRBV30 to TRBJ1-3, with D perhaps matching TRBD1 (6 bases). Germline V lookup: CDR1 GTSNPN, CDR2 SVGIG (reference sequence). V lost 1 base and J lost 2, with 9 bases in between. The CDR3 is 14 amino acids. CDR3 DNA sequence: TGTGCCTGGAGTGCAGGGGCACCTGGAAACACCATATATTTT. Protein sequence: CAWSAGAPGNTIYF.

This chain uses TRBV5-1 with TRBJ2-2, with a possible D match to TRBD1 (5 bases). Germline CDR1 and CDR2: SGHRS and YFSETQ. V was cut by 0 bases and J by 11 bases, with 11 bases left in between. The CDR3 extends over 13 amino acids. The CDR3 region has the DNA TGCGCCAGCAGCTTGGAAGGGGCCCGAGAGCTGTTTTTT. It translates to CASSLEGARELFF.

The rearrangement uses TRBV7-2 and TRBJ2-7; no definite D call. Germline V CDR1 and CDR2: SGHTA, FQGNSA. The CDR3 contains 13 residues. V shed 2 bases and J shed 2 bases, with 7 bases lying between them. The CDR3 region is CASSLSATYEQYF. The CDR3 DNA reads as TGTGCCAGCAGCTTATCGGCTACCTACGAGCAGTACTTC.

The gene calls are TRBV5-6 and TRBJ1-2; unclear D gene. There are 11 residues in the CDR3. Germline V gene data show CDR1 as SGHDT and CDR2 as YYEEEE. V lost 6 bases and J 8 bases, leaving 11 bases between the germline ends. CDR3 nucleotides: TGTGCCAGCACCCAGACTATAGGCTACACCTTC. Its translation is CASTQTIGYTF.

The V call is TRBV7-8, the J call TRBJ2-1; TRBD2 matches at 15 bases. The J segment lost 7 bases and the V segment lost 4 bases, leaving 2 bases of the junction unmatched. The CDR3 length is 15 residues. The germline gives CDR1 SGHVS, CDR2 FQNEAQ. CDR3 sequence reads: CASSSGLAGGNEQFF. CDR3 bases: TGTGCCAGCAGCTCGGGACTAGCGGGAGGAAATGAGCAGTTCTTC.

V and J are TRBV9 and TRBJ2-1, with TRBD2 as a possible D gene (5 bases). V lost 4 bases to trimming and J lost 7 bases, with 12 bases between them. CDR3 length: 13 residues. Germline CDR1 and CDR2: SGDLS and YYNGEE. The DNA of the CDR3 is TGTGCCAGCAGCCCGGGGATGGTAAATGAGCAGTTCTTC. It yields the protein CASSPGMVNEQFF.

The chain uses TRBV6-5 and TRBJ2-3, with a weak D call TRBD1 (6 bases). Trimming pared 5 bases from V and 6 bases from J, leaving 15 bases between. The CDR3 sequence is 14 residues long. The germline gives CDR1 MNHEY, CDR2 SVGAGI. CDR3 residues: CASSRTGTRDTQYF. The CDR3 DNA reads as TGTGCCAGCAGTCGCACAGGGACCCGGGATACGCAGTATTTT.

This clone has at least ten counts. The V gene is TRBV30, the J gene TRBJ2-3, with 11 bases that match TRBD2. The V gene end was trimmed by 1 base and the J gene end by 2 bases; junction bases not matched to a gene: 11. The length of the CDR3 is 18 residues. In germline, CDR1 is GTSNPN, CDR2 SVGIG (reference sequence). CDR3 protein: CAWSDRASGRYFTDTQYF. The CDR3 region has the DNA TGTGCCTGGAGTGACCGGGCTAGCGGGAGGTACTTCACAGATACGCAGTATTTT.

The chain links TRBV10-2 to TRBJ1-6; unclear D gene. The V end was cut by 6 bases, the J end by 5 bases, with 8 bases between. CDR3 length: 13 residues. The germline CDR1 and CDR2 sequences are WSHSY and SAAADI. CDR3 in amino acids: CASRFQNNSPLHF. In DNA, the CDR3 is TGCGCCAGCAGATTCCAGAATAATTCACCCCTCCACTTT.

This rearrangement joins TRBV11-2 to TRBJ2-5; 8 nucleotides align to TRBD1. This CDR3 is 16 amino acids long. V trimming: 5 bases; J trimming: 5 bases; junction bases outside the gene matches: 13. The germline gives CDR1 SGHAT, CDR2 FQNNGV. The CDR3 sequence: CASSTRTGRLWETQYF. CDR3 DNA: TGTGCCAGCAGCACGCGGACAGGGCGGCTTTGGGAGACCCAGTACTTC. Full variable domain (rest looked up from reference TRBV11-2 and TRBJ2-5): EAGVAQSPRYKIIEKRQSVAFWCNPISGHATLYWYQQILGQGPKLLIQFQNNGVVDDSQLPKDRFSAERLKGVDSTLKIQPAKLEDSAVYLCASSTRTGRLWETQYFGPGTRLLVL.

V is TRBV19 and J is TRBJ1-4; perhaps TRBD1 as D (6 bases). V was trimmed by 6 bases and J by 10 bases, leaving 24 bases between them. Germline assignment: CDR1 LNHDA and CDR2 SQIVND (reference sequence). The CDR3 has 16 amino acids. CDR3 nucleotides: TGTGCCAGTAGCCCATCGCCGAAGGGGGGGGCGGGAAAACTGTTTTTT. This translates into CASSPSPKGGAGKLFF.